One sample yielded the 25 T cell receptor beta chains listed below, sequenced in a study of shared clonotypes between healthy human individuals. The table came from immunoSEQ multiplex PCR; TCRdb's copy has only in-frame clones and leaves some out. The sample has some 2,100,000 clones, under 97% seen once. Sequenced sample: naive CD4+ T cells sorted from blood. Subset indicated: CD45RA+ positively selected. These receptors were obtained from a man aged 18 to 29 in good health.

The rearrangement links TRBV10-1 to TRBJ2-1; maybe TRBD2 (5 bases). V dropped 0 bases and J dropped 13 bases, with 10 bases sitting between them. The length of the CDR3 is 12 residues. Germline-derived CDR1 and CDR2 are WNHNN and SYGVQD (reference sequence). The CDR3 nucleotides are TGCGCCAGCAGTGAGTCGAGGGCTAGACAGTTCTTC. Protein: CASSESRARQFF.

The rearrangement links TRBV5-1 to TRBJ2-7; D is unclear. Trimming stripped 6 bases from V and 7 bases from J, with 17 bases between. This CDR3 has 13 amino acids. Germline values: CDR1 SGHRS, CDR2 YFSETQ. CDR3 nucleotides: TGCGCCAGCACGAACAGCGCTCCCTTGGAGCAGTACTTC. Its protein product is CASTNSAPLEQYF. The whole variable domain, remainder taken from reference TRBV5-1 and TRBJ2-7, is KAGVTQTPRYLIKTRGQQVTLSCSPISGHRSVSWYQQTPGQGLQFLFEYFSETQRNKGNFPGRFSGRQFSNSRSEMNVSTLELGDSALYLCASTNSAPLEQYFGPGTRLTVT.

This sequence joins TRBV28 and TRBJ2-5, with D uncertain. Trimming left V 1 base short and J 5 bases short, with 11 bases between. Germline loops: CDR1 MDHEN, CDR2 SYDVKM. The CDR3 loop spans 14 amino acids. Here the CDR3 DNA reads TGTGCCAGCAGTTTATCCCAACAAGTTGAGACCCAGTACTTC. This codes for CASSLSQQVETQYF.

The chain couples TRBV10-3 to TRBJ2-7, with D maybe TRBD1 (6 bases). The ends were cut back, 3 bases at V and 4 bases at J, with 13 bases in the middle. This CDR3 is built from 14 residues. Germline lookup yields CDR1 ENHRY and CDR2 SYGVKD. The CDR3 DNA follows: TGTGCCATCAGTGACTACAGGGAAGGGTACGAGCAGTACTTC. This translates into CAISDYREGYEQYF.

The chain employs TRBV6-6 and TRBJ1-2; possibly TRBD1 for D (5 bases). Germline CDR1 and CDR2: MNHNY and SVGAGI (reference sequence). The CDR3 is 13 amino acids. Trimming took off 7 bases at V and 4 bases at J, with 13 bases between the two ends. CDR3 DNA: TGTGCCAGCACGGGGCAGAACCTCTATGGCTACACCTTC. As protein: CASTGQNLYGYTF.

The chain recombines TRBV7-9 with TRBJ2-5; maybe TRBD1 (6 bases). Germline V gives CDR1 SEHNR, CDR2 FQNEAQ (reference sequence). Trimming left V 4 bases short and J 4 bases short, with 10 bases between. This CDR3 has 13 amino acids. The CDR3 spells CASSSSGAETQYF. In DNA form, the CDR3 reads TGTGCCAGCAGCTCCTCAGGGGCAGAGACCCAGTACTTC.

The rearrangement uses TRBV19 and TRBJ2-7; D possibly matches TRBD1 or TRBD2 (7 bases each). CDR1 is LNHDA, CDR2 SQIVND, per germline (reference sequence). The CDR3 has 17 amino acids. V was cut by 4 bases and J by 0 bases, with 19 bases left in between. The CDR3 reads CASSTRPRGGSSYEQYF. The CDR3 DNA sequence: TGTGCCAGTAGTACGCGCCCCAGGGGGGGGAGCTCCTACGAGCAGTACTTC.

The rearrangement links TRBV19 to TRBJ2-7, with 9 bases identical to TRBD1. The CDR3 is made up of 13 amino acids. In germline, CDR1 is LNHDA, CDR2 SQIVND (reference sequence). The J segment lost 2 bases and the V segment lost 9 bases, leaving 5 bases of the junction unmatched. CDR3 DNA: TGTGCCAGCCGGGACAGGGCAACCTACGAGCAGTACTTC. Amino acids: CASRDRATYEQYF. Filled out from reference TRBV19 and TRBJ2-7, the complete variable domain reads DGGITQSPKYLFRKEGQNVTLSCEQNLNHDAMYWYRQDPGQGLRLIYYSQIVNDFQKGDIAEGYSVSREKKESFPLTVTSAQKNPTAFYLCASRDRATYEQYFGPGTRLTVT.

This clone is a singleton in its sample. Distinct nucleotide sequences in the sample also encode this CDR3. The V and J genes are TRBV5-1 and TRBJ2-5, with unresolved D. The CDR3 covers 12 residues. Germline CDR1 and CDR2: SGHRS and YFSETQ. V lost 2 bases and J lost 2, with 4 bases in between. For the CDR3, the DNA is TGCGCCAGCAGCTTAATTCAAGAGACCCAGTACTTC. It yields the protein CASSLIQETQYF. The variable domain in full, with the rest retrieved from reference TRBV5-1 and TRBJ2-5, is KAGVTQTPRYLIKTRGQQVTLSCSPISGHRSVSWYQQTPGQGLQFLFEYFSETQRNKGNFPGRFSGRQFSNSRSEMNVSTLELGDSALYLCASSLIQETQYFGPGTRLLVL.

The chain employs TRBV7-2 and TRBJ2-2; 13 bases are shared with TRBD2. Germline lookup yields CDR1 SGHTA and CDR2 FQGNSA. This CDR3 is 15 amino acids long. The V and J ends lost 5 bases and 10 bases, in that order; junction bases with no gene match: 7. CDR3 DNA: TGTGCCAGCAGCGCACTAGCGGGAGGGCATTCGGAGCTGTTTTTT. Its protein is CASSALAGGHSELFF. Looking up the rest from reference TRBV7-2 and TRBJ2-2 gives the full variable domain: GAGVSQSPSNKVTEKGKDVELRCDPISGHTALYWYRQSLGQGLEFLIYFQGNSAPDKSGLPSDRFSAERTGGSVSTLTIQRTQQEDSAVYLCASSALAGGHSELFFGEGSRLTVL.

The chain recombines TRBV25-1 with TRBJ2-7, with 9 bases lining up with TRBD1. Per germline, CDR1 MGHDK and CDR2 SYGVNS. CDR3 length: 14 amino acids. V shed 8 bases and J 5 bases; nucleotides not matched to a gene: 10. This CDR3 reads CASAHRDRVNEQYF. CDR3 bases: TGTGCCAGCGCCCACCGGGACAGGGTAAACGAGCAGTACTTC.

In the case of this clone: The junction departs from the called germline gene at one end, perhaps through a read error. The chain joins TRBV28 to TRBJ1-2; perhaps TRBD1 as D (5 bases). Germline V gene lookup returns CDR1 MDHEN and CDR2 SYDVKM. The CDR3 covers 11 residues. CDR3 amino acids: CGAVANYGYTF. CDR3 coding DNA: TGCGGGGCAGTCGCTAACTATGGCTACACCTTC.

Remarks on this clone: Other DNA sequences within the sample encode an identical CDR3. The rearrangement links TRBV10-3 to TRBJ1-3, with D hard to call. Per the germline V gene, CDR1 is ENHRY and CDR2 is SYGVKD. The V and J ends lost 0 bases and 0 bases respectively, with 6 bases between them. The CDR3 length is 15 residues. The CDR3 DNA is TGTGCCATCAGTGAGTCCGGAAGCTCTGGAAACACCATATATTTT. It translates to CAISESGSSGNTIYF.

The chain carries TRBV7-2 and TRBJ1-2, with unresolved D. Looked up from germline, CDR1 is SGHTA and CDR2 is FQGNSA. The germline V and J ends were trimmed by 5 bases and 4 bases, with 20 bases remaining between them. This CDR3 is 16 amino acids long. For the CDR3, the DNA is TGTGCCAGCAGCCCAGAGGGTGTACTGGGCCTCTATGGCTACACCTTC. It yields the protein CASSPEGVLGLYGYTF.

The chain combines TRBV11-2 with TRBJ1-2; 9 bases are shared with TRBD1. J lost 8 bases, V lost 1 base, and 5 bases had no gene match. The CDR3 is 14 residues long. CDR1 SGHAT and CDR2 FQNNGV come from the germline V gene. The CDR3 region is CASSLVRQGGGYTF. In nucleotides, the CDR3 is TGTGCCAGCAGCTTAGTACGACAGGGGGGCGGCTACACCTTC. The full variable domain, in which reference TRBV11-2 and TRBJ1-2 provide the parts outside the CDR3, is EAGVAQSPRYKIIEKRQSVAFWCNPISGHATLYWYQQILGQGPKLLIQFQNNGVVDDSQLPKDRFSAERLKGVDSTLKIQPAKLEDSAVYLCASSLVRQGGGYTFGSGTRLTVV.

Remarks on this clone: Within the sample, other DNA sequences also encode this same CDR3. The chain links TRBV7-9 to TRBJ1-5; 7 bases match TRBD1. The junction had 2 bases not matched to a gene; V was cut back by 0 bases and J by 6 bases. This CDR3 has 14 residues. Germline V gene sequence: CDR1 SEHNR, CDR2 FQNEAQ (reference sequence). CDR3: CASSLAPGGQPQHF. CDR3 sequence (DNA): TGTGCCAGCAGCTTAGCGCCAGGGGGTCAGCCCCAGCATTTT.

For this clone: The sample holds other DNA sequences that translate to the same CDR3. The V gene is TRBV5-1, the J gene TRBJ1-1, with D possibly being TRBD1 (6 bases). The CDR3 covers 14 residues. The germline CDR1 and CDR2 sequences are SGHRS and YFSETQ. With 4 bases removed from V and 4 bases from J, the gap between germline ends came to 14 bases. The CDR3 spells CASSLDSYGTEAFF. The CDR3 DNA reads TGCGCCAGCAGCCTGGACAGTTATGGCACTGAAGCTTTCTTT.

This clone was recorded once. V is TRBV5-1 and J is TRBJ2-7; D gene uncertain. Per the germline V gene, CDR1 is SGHRS and CDR2 is YFSETQ. Trimming shortened V by 1 base and J by 1 base, and 12 bases separated the two germline ends. CDR3 length: 15 residues. The CDR3 protein is CASSLTPASSYEQYF. CDR3 bases: TGCGCCAGCAGCTTGACCCCCGCTAGTTCCTACGAGCAGTACTTC.

V and J are TRBV5-6 and TRBJ1-5; 8 nucleotides align to TRBD1. With 4 bases clipped from V and 2 bases from J, the junction kept 14 bases outside the gene matches. The CDR3 extends over 18 amino acids. CDR1 and CDR2 (germline): SGHDT, YYEEEE. The CDR3: CASSASPGTGIRNQPQHF. CDR3 nucleotides: TGTGCCAGCAGCGCGTCCCCGGGGACAGGAATTCGCAATCAGCCCCAGCATTTT.

The V call is TRBV11-3, the J call TRBJ2-3, with 7 bases fitting TRBD1. The germline CDR1 and CDR2 sequences are SGHNT and YENEEA. The CDR3 loop spans 16 amino acids. V shed 5 bases and J 0 bases; nucleotides not matched to a gene: 8. CDR3 in amino acids: CASSLRRQGSTDTQYF. The CDR3 coding sequence is TGTGCCAGCAGCCTCCGACGACAGGGTAGCACAGATACGCAGTATTTT.

Details on this clone: A read error may produce the germline difference seen at one junction end. This chain uses TRBV19 with TRBJ1-1, with unresolved D. The CDR3 is 14 residues long. Germline V gene lookup returns CDR1 LNHDA and CDR2 SQIVND (reference sequence). DNA for the CDR3: TGTGCCAGTGGTATGGGGTTTGTCGACACTGAAGCTTTCTTT. It encodes CASGMGFVDTEAFF.

The CDR3 DNA follows: TGTGCCAGCAGGGGGTTTGTTCATTTCGGCACTGAAGCTTTCTTT. Protein product: CASRGFVHFGTEAFF. The rearrangement joins TRBV7-9 to TRBJ1-1; unclear D gene. The V end was cut by 6 bases, the J end by 4 bases, with 18 bases between. Germline V gene data show CDR1 as SEHNR and CDR2 as FQNEAQ (reference sequence). The CDR3 covers 15 residues. Full variable domain (remainder filled in from reference TRBV7-9 and TRBJ1-1): DTGVSQNPRHKITKRGQNVTFRCDPISEHNRLYWYRQTLGQGPEFLTYFQNEAQLEKSRLLSDRFSAERPKGSFSTLEIQRTEQGDSAMYLCASRGFVHFGTEAFFGQGTRLTVV.

The genes are TRBV29-1 and TRBJ1-4; tentatively, D is TRBD1 (5 bases). Germline assignment: CDR1 SQVTM and CDR2 ANQGSEA. The V end lost 5 bases, the J end lost 5 bases, and 15 bases lay between the germline ends. This CDR3 has 14 residues. CDR3 sequence: CSVRTGTLNEKLFF. The CDR3 DNA follows: TGCAGCGTTCGAACCGGGACCTTAAATGAAAAACTGTTTTTT.

This clone was seen only once. The CDR3 DNA reads as TGTGCCACCAGCAGAGGACAGGCATTGACAAACACCATATATTTT. It specifies CATSRGQALTNTIYF. The V gene is TRBV15, the J gene TRBJ1-3, with D maybe TRBD1 (6 bases). V lost 1 base and J 6 bases, leaving 13 bases between the germline ends. This CDR3 has 15 amino acids. Germline CDR1 and CDR2: LNHNV and YYDKDF (reference sequence).

The gene calls are TRBV18 and TRBJ2-1; 9 nucleotides align to TRBD2. This CDR3 has 16 residues. From germline, CDR1 is KGHSH and CDR2 LQKENI. Germline trimming cut 4 bases from V and 4 bases from J; bases unmatched to any gene: 8. CDR3 amino acids: CASSLIAGENYNEQFF. CDR3 DNA sequence: TGTGCCAGCTCACTGATAGCGGGAGAGAATTACAATGAGCAGTTCTTC.